These T cell receptor beta chains were read from a single sample in a study of Ad26.COV2.S vaccination and SARS-CoV-2 variants. Profiled with immunoSEQ multiplex PCR; TCRdb holds only in-frame clones, not every one. The repertoire holds approximately 480,000 clones, with around 88% as singletons. The material was peripheral blood, obtained in a trial of Ad26.COV2.S vaccine versus placebo. These receptors came from a person aged 18 to 59 who received the Ad26.COV2.S COVID-19 vaccine or a placebo. Both conserved end residues are part of each CDR3. D genes are given only for firm matches. Size values are once, few and many counts, or a class for expanded clones, and some rows have none.

>.|once|12|TRBV30|TRBJ1-3
CAWGYSGNTIYF
TGTGCCTGGGGCTACTCTGGAAACACCATATATTTT
>TRBD2|.|15|TRBV3-1/TRBV3-2|TRBJ2-1
CASSPGTSANNEQFF
TGTGCCAGCAGCCCCGGGACTAGCGCCAACAATGAGCAGTTCTTC
>.|.|14|TRBV6-1|TRBJ1-5
CASSEGQRNQPQHF
TGTGCCAGCAGTGAAGGGCAAAGGAATCAGCCCCAGCATTTT
>TRBD2|.|17|TRBV4-3|TRBJ2-2
CASSPGTSGAGTGELFF
TGCGCCAGCAGCCCTGGGACTAGCGGGGCGGGCACCGGGGAGCTGTTTTTT
>TRBD1|.|12|TRBV28|TRBJ2-7
CASIGGGYEQYF
TGTGCCAGCATAGGGGGCGGCTACGAGCAGTACTTC
>.|.|12|TRBV25-1|TRBJ1-1
CASTQGHTEAFF
TGTGCCAGCACCCAGGGTCACACTGAAGCTTTCTTT
>.|.|13|TRBV15|TRBJ2-5
CATSRDPVKTQYF
TGTGCCACCAGCAGAGACCCTGTGAAGACCCAGTACTTC
>TRBD1|.|15|TRBV5-1|TRBJ1-5
CASSLGQFSNQPQHF
TGCGCCAGCAGTTTGGGACAGTTTAGCAATCAGCCCCAGCATTTT
>.|.|13|TRBV29-1|TRBJ2-1
CSVWWRDDNEQFF
TGCAGCGTCTGGTGGCGGGACGACAATGAGCAGTTCTTC
>.|.|14|TRBV3-1/TRBV3-2|TRBJ2-7
CASSPHQGSYEQYF
TGTGCCAGCAGCCCACACCAGGGAAGCTACGAGCAGTACTTC
>.|.|13|TRBV18|TRBJ1-5
CASSPSSNQPQHF
TGTGCCAGCTCACCCTCCAGCAATCAGCCCCAGCATTTT
>.|few|13|TRBV6-2/TRBV6-3|TRBJ2-1
CASSYSEYNEQFF
TGTGCCAGCAGTTACTCAGAGTACAATGAGCAGTTCTTC
>TRBD1|.|18|TRBV4-1|TRBJ2-7
CASSQALTGQGTPYEQYF
TGCGCCAGCAGCCAAGCTTTAACCGGACAGGGGACTCCCTACGAGCAGTACTTC
>.|.|19|TRBV4-3|TRBJ1-5
CASSQEGPPGEGGNQPQHF
TGCGCCAGCAGCCAAGAAGGACCCCCAGGGGAAGGCGGCAATCAGCCCCAGCATTTT
>.|once|15|TRBV4-3|TRBJ2-6
CASSPTSSGANVLTF
TGCGCCAGCAGTCCAACGAGCTCTGGGGCCAACGTCCTGACTTTC
>TRBD1|few|14|TRBV7-9|TRBJ1-2
CASSFSGQVYGYTF
TGTGCCAGCAGCTTCTCGGGACAGGTGTATGGCTACACCTTC
>.|.|13|TRBV6-4|TRBJ2-7
CASSQDFGYEQYF
TGTGCCAGCTCCCAAGACTTTGGCTACGAGCAGTACTTC
>.|few|15|TRBV10-3|TRBJ2-2
CAISLAVKNTGELFF
TGTGCCATCAGTCTGGCGGTTAAGAACACCGGGGAGCTGTTTTTT
>.|.|12|TRBV30|TRBJ2-7
CAWSTGTPSQYF
TGTGCCTGGAGTACCGGGACGCCCTCGCAGTACTTC
>TRBD2|once|17|TRBV6-1|TRBJ2-1
CASSGPLAGFSYNEQFF
TGTGCCAGCAGTGGTCCATTAGCGGGATTCTCCTACAATGAGCAGTTCTTC
>TRBD1|.|14|TRBV6-2/TRBV6-3|TRBJ1-1
CASSRGQQYSEAFF
TGTGCCAGCAGTCGGGGACAGCAGTATTCCGAAGCTTTCTTT
>.|once|16|TRBV6-5|TRBJ2-1
CASSYSASWGYNEQFF
TGTGCCAGCAGTTACTCCGCTTCCTGGGGTTACAATGAGCAGTTCTTC
>.|.|16|TRBV5-6|TRBJ2-3
CASSLRAKIFVDTQYF
TGTGCCAGCAGCTTGCGGGCTAAGATCTTTGTTGATACGCAGTATTTT
>.|.|16|TRBV6-1|TRBJ1-5
CASSDATSGFNQPQHF
TGTGCCAGCAGTGACGCCACTTCGGGCTTCAATCAGCCCCAGCATTTT
>TRBD2|.|14|TRBV2|TRBJ2-3
CASSLGLAGDTQYF
TGTGCCAGCAGTTTGGGACTAGCGGGAGATACGCAGTATTTT
>.|.|14|TRBV11-3|TRBJ2-2
CASSNPKGSGELFF
TGTGCCAGCAGCAACCCCAAGGGTTCCGGGGAGCTGTTTTTT
>.|.|14|TRBV6-5|TRBJ2-1
CASSPPRDYNEQFF
TGTGCCAGCAGTCCGCCCCGGGACTACAATGAGCAGTTCTTC
>TRBD2|.|14|TRBV18|TRBJ2-3
CASSAGVGTDTQYF
TGTGCCAGCTCAGCGGGAGTGGGGACAGATACGCAGTATTTT
>.|.|18|TRBV7-8|TRBJ1-5
CASSSSRGGYNSNQPQHF
TGTGCCAGCAGCTCCTCCCGCGGAGGTTACAATAGCAATCAGCCCCAGCATTTT
>.|.|17|TRBV28|TRBJ2-2
CASSHPVGLANTGELFF
TGTGCCAGCAGTCATCCCGTGGGACTCGCGAACACCGGGGAGCTGTTTTTT
>.|.|11|TRBV29-1|TRBJ1-2
CSASLGFGYTF
TGCAGCGCTAGCCTTGGCTTTGGCTACACCTTC
>.|.|13|TRBV6-5|TRBJ1-1
CASSYLGVTEAFF
TGTGCCAGCAGTTATTTGGGGGTCACTGAAGCTTTCTTT
>.|.|16|TRBV11-1|TRBJ2-7
CASSLAGPLSSYEQYF
TGTGCCAGCAGCTTAGCCGGGCCTCTGAGCTCCTACGAGCAGTACTTC
>TRBD2|.|17|TRBV5-4|TRBJ2-1
CASSPNRLAGGYNEQFF
TGTGCCAGCAGCCCCAACCGACTAGCGGGAGGGTACAATGAGCAGTTCTTC
>TRBD2|.|16|TRBV2|TRBJ2-4
CASRGGLAGGRNIQYF
TGTGCCAGCAGAGGGGGGCTAGCGGGAGGGAGAAACATTCAGTACTTC
>.|.|15|TRBV10-3|TRBJ2-1
CAIGSAPTIYNEQFF
TGTGCCATCGGGTCCGCCCCGACTATCTACAATGAGCAGTTCTTC
>.|.|15|TRBV15|TRBJ2-7
CATSRDQGRFGEQYF
TGTGCCACCAGCAGAGACCAGGGGCGTTTCGGCGAGCAGTACTTC
>.|.|13|TRBV18|TRBJ1-1
CASSPEGATEAFF
TGTGCCAGCTCACCCGAAGGGGCCACTGAAGCTTTCTTT
>TRBD1|once|17|TRBV3-1/TRBV3-2|TRBJ1-2
CASSQGPDRALAYGYTF
TGTGCCAGCAGCCAGGGCCCGGACAGGGCGCTCGCCTATGGCTACACCTTC
>.|.|14|TRBV5-1|TRBJ2-1
CASSFGRLNNEQFF
TGCGCCAGCAGCTTCGGGCGGCTCAACAATGAGCAGTTCTTC
>TRBD1|.|14|TRBV10-3|TRBJ2-7
CAIRVSGGRDEQYF
TGTGCCATCAGAGTTTCAGGGGGCAGGGACGAGCAGTACTTC
>.|.|12|TRBV6-5|TRBJ1-5
CASSSQGQPQHF
TGTGCCAGCAGCTCACAGGGACAGCCCCAGCATTTT